A single sample gave rise to the 20 T cell receptor beta chains below, sequenced in a study of blood T cells in healthy people across ages. PCR was performed a second time for about 6 to 12 cycles using a sample-barcoded 5' primer and a J-beta primer mix. TCRdb re-called the 5' RACE reads through MiXCR, storing one row per CDR3 protein. The sample records hundreds of thousands of distinct CDR3 sequences, 20% to 25% being singletons. Input material: blood. The receptors here all came from a man in his 70s in good health.

The rearrangement uses TRBV7-2 and TRBJ2-3; D unresolved. The V gene lost 3 bases and the J gene lost 2 bases, with 3 bases spanning the gap. Germline CDR1 and CDR2: SGHTA and FQGNSA. The CDR3 contains 12 residues. CDR3 bases: TGTGCCAGCAGCTTTGTCACAGATACGCAGTATTTT. Protein sequence: CASSFVTDTQYF.

This clonotype has a count of ten or more. This chain uses TRBV6-6 with TRBJ2-5; D may be TRBD2 (5 bases). The V gene lost 0 bases and the J gene lost 0 bases, with 5 bases spanning the gap. Germline V gives CDR1 MNHNY, CDR2 SVGAGI (reference sequence). CDR3 length equals 14 residues. This CDR3 is CASSYSRDQETQYF. CDR3 sequence (DNA): TGTGCCAGCAGTTACTCGAGGGACCAAGAGACCCAGTACTTC.

This clonotype was detected a few times. V is TRBV6-5 and J is TRBJ2-7; D remains unclear. Germline loops: CDR1 MNHEY, CDR2 SVGAGI. V was clipped by 0 bases and J by 3 bases, with 6 bases between them. CDR3 length: 13 amino acids. The CDR3, as DNA: TGTGCCAGCAGTTACTCGATAGGCTACGAGCAGTACGTC. Its translation: CASSYSIGYEQYV.

This chain uses TRBV3-1 with TRBJ1-4; 7 positions agree with TRBD1. CDR1 LGHDT and CDR2 YNNKEL come from the germline V gene (reference sequence). The trim removed 0 bases at V and 6 bases at J, leaving 10 bases unmatched. The CDR3 length is 17 residues. DNA for the CDR3: TGTGCCAGCAGCCAAGAAGGCGGGGGACAGAGAGATGAAAAACTGTTTTTT. This codes for CASSQEGGGQRDEKLFF.

This clonotype was seen more than once but under ten times. The J gene is TRBJ2-3, the V gene TRBV20-1; no firm D call. CDR1 is DFQATT, CDR2 SNEGSKA, per germline (reference sequence). The V end was cut by 6 bases, the J end by 6 bases, with 10 bases between. CDR3 length: 11 residues. The DNA of the CDR3 is TGCAGTGCCTCCGCCTGGGATACGCAGTATTTT. It yields the protein CSASAWDTQYF.

The CDR3 loop reads CASSPSAGVSYEQYF. CDR3 coding DNA: TGTGCCAGCAGCCCTTCCGCTGGAGTCTCCTACGAGCAGTACTTC. The genes are TRBV12-3 or TRBV12-4 and TRBJ2-7; no definite D call. Trimming removed 6 bases from V and 0 bases from J, with 15 bases in between. The CDR3 contains 15 residues.

About this clonotype: One end of the junction fails to match germline, which may point to a read error. CDR3 amino acids: CASSPGTGATEALF. The CDR3 DNA is TGTGCCAGCAGCCCCGGGACAGGGGCCACTGAAGCTCTCTTT. The chain joins TRBV13 to TRBJ1-1; 10 bases line up with TRBD1. The CDR3 spans 14 residues. Germline V gene data show CDR1 as PRHDT and CDR2 as FYEKMQ (reference sequence).

This rearrangement joins TRBV7-6 to TRBJ2-7, with D perhaps assigned TRBD1 or TRBD2 (6 bases each). The closer fit of TRBJ2-1 to the DNA end suggests the J call may be wrong. Looked up from germline, CDR1 is SGHVS and CDR2 is FNYEAQ. The CDR3 spans 15 residues. The CDR3: CASTHRRGADNEQFF. For the CDR3, the DNA is TGTGCCAGCACCCACCGGAGGGGGGCCGACAATGAGCAGTTCTTC.

The rearrangement links TRBV10-3 to TRBJ2-1; D gene uncertain. Looked up from germline, CDR1 is ENHRY and CDR2 is SYGVKD. The V end was cut by 10 bases, the J end by 0 bases, with 13 bases between. This CDR3 contains 14 residues. CDR3 bases: TGTGCCACCTTGGATCAGAGCTCCTACAATGAGCAGTTCTTC. Translation gives CATLDQSSYNEQFF.

As regards this clonotype: A read error may produce the germline difference seen at one junction end. The chain is built from TRBV12-3 or TRBV12-4 and TRBJ2-3; TRBD2 matches 9 bases. The CDR3 covers 15 residues. CDR3 nucleotide sequence: TGTGCCAGCATCATTAGCGGGGGCGGCGCAGATATGCAGTATTTT. The encoded protein is CASIISGGGADMQYF.

The rearrangement links TRBV12-3 or TRBV12-4 to TRBJ2-6, with D perhaps TRBD2 (6 bases). The CDR3 totals 16 residues. Trimming cost V 3 bases and J 3 bases, with 12 bases left between them. The CDR3 DNA follows: TGTGCCAGCAGTTTTTCTCGGGGGTATGGGGCCAACGTCCTGACTTTC. This encodes CASSFSRGYGANVLTF.

This clonotype was found a few times. The CDR3 DNA follows: TGCGCCAGCAGCCTGGGACAGCACAAGGAGACCCAGTACTTC. Encoded protein: CASSLGQHKETQYF. The chain employs TRBV5-1 and TRBJ2-5; 7 bases fit TRBD1. From germline, CDR1 is SGHRS and CDR2 YFSETQ. V lost 4 bases and J lost 5; bases outside the gene matches: 8. CDR3 length equals 14 residues.

This clonotype was recorded a few times. The V and J genes are TRBV10-3 and TRBJ2-7, with D perhaps TRBD2 (6 bases). The J call may be in error: the DNA end matches TRBJ2-5 better. The V gene's germline CDR1 is ENHRY and CDR2 SYGVKD. The length of the CDR3 is 14 residues. The CDR3 nucleotides read TGTGCCATCAGGGCGGGACCGCTCCAAGAGACCCAGTACTTC. Protein product: CAIRAGPLQETQYF.

The sample holds many counts of this clonotype. This chain uses TRBV6-5 with TRBJ1-2; 7 bases fit TRBD1. Germline lookup yields CDR1 MNHEY and CDR2 SVGAGI. Unmatched junction bases numbered 4, after V lost 0 bases and J lost 6 bases. The CDR3 runs to 14 residues. The CDR3 protein is CASSYSGTANGYTF. CDR3 bases: TGTGCCAGCAGTTACTCGGGGACAGCCAATGGCTACACCTTC.

This clonotype was detected only a few times. CDR3 loop: CASSYATGTVNTEAFF. In DNA form, the CDR3 reads TGTGCCAGCAGCTACGCCACCGGGACAGTGAACACTGAAGCTTTCTTT. The chain combines TRBV7-2 with TRBJ1-1, with 7 bases lining up with TRBD1. The ends lost 4 bases at V and 0 bases at J; junction bases unmatched: 8. Germline V gene data show CDR1 as SGHTA and CDR2 as FQGNSA. The CDR3 extends over 16 amino acids.

This clonotype was recorded a few times. The chain carries TRBV6-6 and TRBJ1-5; no firm D call. This CDR3 contains 14 residues. With 8 bases removed from V and 6 bases from J, the gap between germline ends came to 17 bases. Germline CDR1 MNHNY, CDR2 SVGAGI (reference sequence). The CDR3 spells CASRLPGEGQPQHF. The DNA of the CDR3 is TGTGCCAGCCGACTACCTGGGGAAGGTCAGCCCCAGCATTTT.

There are a few counts of this clonotype. V and J are TRBV5-1 and TRBJ2-3; tentatively, D is TRBD2 (6 bases). Germline V gene lookup returns CDR1 SGHRS and CDR2 YFSETQ. The CDR3 loop spans 12 amino acids. Trimming pared 5 bases from V and 4 bases from J, leaving 8 bases between. The CDR3 reads CASRREADTQYF. The CDR3 nucleotides read TGCGCCAGCAGGAGGGAGGCAGATACGCAGTATTTT.

The chain uses TRBV5-1 and TRBJ1-5; 7 nucleotides match TRBD1. The CDR3 extends over 15 amino acids. Germline V lookup: CDR1 SGHRS, CDR2 YFSETQ. Trimming cost V 5 bases and J 5 bases; bases outside gene matches: 10. In DNA form, the CDR3 reads TGCGCCAGCAGACCCACAGGGGAGGAAGATCAGCCCCAGCATTTT. It is translated as CASRPTGEEDQPQHF.

There are a few counts of this clonotype. This chain uses TRBV28 with TRBJ1-1; the D is unclear. Germline V gene sequence: CDR1 MDHEN, CDR2 SYDVKM. The CDR3 length is 9 residues. V was shortened by 6 bases and J by 10 bases, with 6 bases between the two germline ends. CDR3 loop: CASRFGAFF. CDR3 sequence (DNA): TGTGCCAGCAGGTTCGGAGCTTTCTTT.

V gene TRBV6-2 or TRBV6-3 combines with J gene TRBJ2-1; possibly TRBD1 for D (5 bases). The CDR3 is 14 amino acids. Looked up from germline, CDR1 is MNHEY and CDR2 is SVGEGT. The V and J ends lost 2 bases and 1 base respectively, with 6 bases between them. The CDR3 DNA sequence: TGTGCCAGCAGTTACAGGGGTTCCTACAATGAGCAGTTCTTC. Its protein product is CASSYRGSYNEQFF.